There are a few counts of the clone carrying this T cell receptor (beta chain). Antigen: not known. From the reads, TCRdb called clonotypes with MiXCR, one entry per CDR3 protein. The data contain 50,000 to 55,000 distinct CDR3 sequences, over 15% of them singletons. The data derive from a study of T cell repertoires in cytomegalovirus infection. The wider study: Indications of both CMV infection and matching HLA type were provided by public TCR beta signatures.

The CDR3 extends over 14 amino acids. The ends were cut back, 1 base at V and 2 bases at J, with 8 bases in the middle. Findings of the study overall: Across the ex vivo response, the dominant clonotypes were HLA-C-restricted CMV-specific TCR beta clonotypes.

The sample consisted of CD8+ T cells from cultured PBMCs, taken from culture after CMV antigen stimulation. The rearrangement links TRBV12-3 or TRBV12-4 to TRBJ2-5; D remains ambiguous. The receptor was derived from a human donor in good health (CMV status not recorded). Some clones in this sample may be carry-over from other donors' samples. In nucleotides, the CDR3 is TGTGCCAGCAGTTTAGGCCGGGTTCAAGAGACCCAGTACTTC. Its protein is CASSLGRVQETQYF.